This T cell receptor (beta chain) was retrieved from a study of PD-L1 blockade in urothelial cancer. Time point given: peripheral blood 6 weeks after treatment start. This CDR3 contains 13 residues. Trimming cost V 6 bases and J 3 bases, with 9 bases left between them. Per germline, CDR1 KGHSH and CDR2 LQKENI. Here immunoSEQ multiplex PCR was the method, and the copy in TCRdb shows in-frame clones only, minus some. The table lists 25,000 to 35,000 clones, 79% of them singletons. The TCR was taken from a man aged 70 or older with urothelial cancer. This sample comprised PBMCs, obtained around atezolizumab (anti-PD-L1) treatment. The chain carries TRBV18 and TRBJ1-3; TRBD1 is a possible D gene (6 bases). The CDR3 loop is CASSQDSGNTIYF. The DNA for the CDR3 is TGTGCCAGCTCCCAGGACAGTGGAAACACCATATATTTT. Full variable domain (outside the CDR3, taken from reference TRBV18 and TRBJ1-3): NAGVMQNPRHLVRRRGQEARLRCSPMKGHSHVYWYRQLPEEGLKFMVYLQKENIIDESGMPKERFSAEFPKEGPSILRIQQVVRGDSAAYFCASSQDSGNTIYFGEGSWLTVV.